This T cell receptor beta chain stems from a study of cytomegalovirus exposure and HLA in healthy donors. This clone was seen a single time. Its antigen is not identified. Researchers ran the PCR with 60 Vbeta and 13 Jbeta primers. Sequenced by immunoSEQ multiplex PCR; TCRdb stores in-frame clones only, minus some. The table has under 200,000 clones, approximately 77% seen once. Study-wide findings and caveats: A later analysis showed HLA-associated TCR beta chains outstripping equally common others in clonal expansion.

There are 15 residues in the CDR3. Germline V gene data show CDR1 as MNHEY and CDR2 as SMNVEV (reference sequence). The V segment lost 4 bases and the J segment 3 bases; nucleotides outside the gene matches: 8. This chain uses TRBV27 with TRBJ2-7; 8 nucleotides match TRBD1. The sequenced sample was PBMCs. The clonotype comes from a male donor in good health and CMV-seropositive. The CDR3 bases are TGTGCCAGCAGTTCCTGGGACAGGACAAACTACGAGCAGTACTTC. This gives the protein CASSSWDRTNYEQYF.